The entry that follows covers one TCR beta chain sequence. Its antigen is as yet unknown. TCRB transcripts that were expressed got sequenced, as all of the isolated RNA had been reverse transcribed. The assay was immunoSEQ multiplex PCR, and TCRdb's table has in-frame clones only and misses some. This sample carries some 360,000 clones, over 9% of them seen once, and the ten largest clones take about 0.64%. The sample comes from a study of beta chain features in type 1 diabetes. Broader study findings: Patients with Type 1 diabetes showed moderately but significantly shorter TCRB CDR3s in all four CD4+ subsets.

V lost 4 bases, J lost 6 bases, and 17 bases lay in between. The length of the CDR3 is 14 residues. Germline CDR1 is SGHDT and CDR2 is YYEEEE. V and J are TRBV5-6 and TRBJ2-7, with D perhaps TRBD1 (5 bases). Sequencing input: central memory CD4+ T cells from blood. The sequence derives from a man aged 25-45 years with type 1 diabetes. The CDR3 is CASSHPAREGEQYF. CDR3 DNA sequence: TGTGCCAGCAGCCACCCCGCCAGGGAAGGCGAGCAGTACTTC. Full variable domain (missing parts from reference TRBV5-6 and TRBJ2-7): DAGVTQSPTHLIKTRGQQVTLRCSPKSGHDTVSWYQQALGQGPQFIFQYYEEEERQRGNFPDRFSGHQFPNYSSELNVNALLLGDSALYLCASSHPAREGEQYFGPGTRLTVT.